A selection of T cell receptor beta chains follows, all from one sample in a study of blood T cell repertoires in COVID-19. The repertoire was sequenced with immunoSEQ multiplex PCR; TCRdb's copy has only in-frame clones and lacks some. This table holds roughly 100,000 clones, 84% found once. Sequenced input: peripheral blood. These receptors all stem from a man between 65 and 80 years old with active or convalescent COVID-19. Both conserved end residues are part of each CDR3. The order of the fields is D gene, V gene, clone size, J gene, CDR3 DNA, CDR3 protein. D genes are given only for firm matches. Size is stated for part of the rows, as once, few or many counts, or as a class when the clone is expanded.

TRBD1	TRBV10-3	-	TRBJ1-5	TGTGCCATCAGTGACCGGGACAGAAATCAGCCCCAGCATTTT	CAISDRDRNQPQHF
TRBD1	TRBV28	-	TRBJ1-5	TGTGCCAGCCAGGGGGGATATAGCAATCAGCCCCAGCATTTT	CASQGGYSNQPQHF
-	TRBV5-8	-	TRBJ1-1	TGTGCCAGCAGCTTGGGCCGCGACACTGAAGCTTTCTTT	CASSLGRDTEAFF
TRBD1	TRBV4-1	-	TRBJ1-2	TGCGCCAGCAGCTTGACCTTGGACTGGGGACAGGGAGGCGGCTACACCTTC	CASSLTLDWGQGGGYTF
-	TRBV21-1	-	TRBJ1-3	TGTGCCAGCAGCAAAAGCCCCTGCGGTCCACAGGGTCAATGCTCTGGAAACACCATATATTTT	CASSKSPCGPQGQCSGNTIYF
TRBD1	TRBV30	-	TRBJ2-1	TGTGCCTGGAGTAAAGGACAGGGCGCCATGGGGCAGTTCTTC	CAWSKGQGAMGQFF
-	TRBV28	-	TRBJ1-4	TGTGCCAGCAGTTACCCAGGCGGGGGGAGTGAAAAACTGTTTTTT	CASSYPGGGSEKLFF
-	TRBV30	-	TRBJ2-2	TGTGCCTGGAATATCGGGGACACCGGGGAGCTGTTTTTT	CAWNIGDTGELFF
TRBD1	TRBV5-6	-	TRBJ2-3	TGTGCCAGCAGGCGGGACAGGATCTTTACGCAGTATTTT	CASRRDRIFTQYF
-	TRBV5-1	-	TRBJ2-6	TGCGCCAGCAGCTTGGCCCCGCAGGGGGGGGCCAACGTCCTGACTTTC	CASSLAPQGGANVLTF
TRBD1	TRBV28	-	TRBJ2-3	TGTGCCAGCCACTCCAGGGACAGGGGAACAGATACGCAGTATTTT	CASHSRDRGTDTQYF
-	TRBV7-9	-	TRBJ1-4	TGTGCCAGCAGCTTACTAGGGGGTCCTGGATCTGAAAAACTGTTTTTT	CASSLLGGPGSEKLFF
-	TRBV27	few	TRBJ1-2	TGTGCCAGCACTTTCGACAGGTCCTATGGCTACACCTTC	CASTFDRSYGYTF
-	TRBV9	-	TRBJ1-1	TGTGCCAGCACCCGTGGGGGGGTCGGTGAAGCTTTCTTT	CASTRGGVGEAFF